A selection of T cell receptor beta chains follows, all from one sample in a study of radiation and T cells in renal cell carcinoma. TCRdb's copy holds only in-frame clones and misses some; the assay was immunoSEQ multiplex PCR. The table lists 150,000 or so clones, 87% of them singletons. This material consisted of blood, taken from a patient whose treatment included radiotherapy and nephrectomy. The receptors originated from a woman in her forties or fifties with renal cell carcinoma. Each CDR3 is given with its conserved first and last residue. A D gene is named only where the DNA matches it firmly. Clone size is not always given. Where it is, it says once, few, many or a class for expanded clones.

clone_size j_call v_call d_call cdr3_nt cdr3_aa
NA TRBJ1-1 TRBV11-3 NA TGTGCCAGCAGCTTTGACGGGAACACTGAAGCTTTCTTT CASSFDGNTEAFF
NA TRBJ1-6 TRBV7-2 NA TGTGCCAGCAGCTTATCTCGAGGGGTTAATTCACCCCTCCACTTT CASSLSRGVNSPLHF
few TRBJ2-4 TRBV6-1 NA TGTGCCAGCAGTCCCCAGCGGCTAGCCAAAAACATTCAGTACTTC CASSPQRLAKNIQYF
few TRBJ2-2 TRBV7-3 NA TGTGCCAGCAGCTTACCCCCCGGGGAGCTGTTTTTT CASSLPPGELFF
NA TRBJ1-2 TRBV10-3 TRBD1 TGTGCCATCAGTGACCCGGGACAGGGGCACTATGGCTACACCTTC CAISDPGQGHYGYTF
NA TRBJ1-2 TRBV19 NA TGTGCCAGTAGTGACACCGGGAACCATGGCTACACCTTC CASSDTGNHGYTF
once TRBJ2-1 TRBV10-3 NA TGTGCCATCAGTGAGTCGAAAGGTCCTTTCAATGAGCAGTTCTTC CAISESKGPFNEQFF
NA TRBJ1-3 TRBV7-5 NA TGTGCCAGAAGCTCCCACAGGGGGACGGGCTCTGGAAACACCATATATTTT CARSSHRGTGSGNTIYF
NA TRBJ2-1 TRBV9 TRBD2 TGTGCCAGCAGCGTAGAACCCGGGGGGGCCTTAGGGGAGCAGTTCTTC CASSVEPGGALGEQFF
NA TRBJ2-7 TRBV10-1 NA TGCGCCAGCAGTGTGAACAGCTACGAGCAGTACTTC CASSVNSYEQYF
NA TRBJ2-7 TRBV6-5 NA TGTGCCAGCAGTTACTCGGTGGGTGAGCAGTACTTC CASSYSVGEQYF
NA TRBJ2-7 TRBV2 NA TGTGCCAGCAGTGGATGGGGGTACGAGCAGTACTTC CASSGWGYEQYF
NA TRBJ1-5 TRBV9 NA TGTGCCAGCAGCTCCCCCAATCAGCCCCAGCATTTT CASSSPNQPQHF
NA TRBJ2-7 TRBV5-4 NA TGTGCCAGCAGCCAAACTACCACAGGGCCCTACGAGCAGTACTTC CASSQTTTGPYEQYF
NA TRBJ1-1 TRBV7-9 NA TGTGCCAGCAGCTTAGCGAGGGGGGAAGCTTTCTTT CASSLARGEAFF
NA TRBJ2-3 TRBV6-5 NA TGTGCCAGCAGCCCACGCAGACACTCAGATACGCAGTATTTT CASSPRRHSDTQYF
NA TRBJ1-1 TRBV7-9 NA TGTGCCAGCAGCTTAGGGGGAAGGGGTGTAGCTTTCTTT CASSLGGRGVAFF
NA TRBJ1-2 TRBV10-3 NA TGTGCCATCAGTGAGGAGGGGGGGGCGGTGAGTGGCTACACCTTC CAISEEGGAVSGYTF
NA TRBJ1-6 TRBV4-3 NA TGCGCCAGCAGCTCTCAGGGATCGTCACCCCTCCACTTT CASSSQGSSPLHF
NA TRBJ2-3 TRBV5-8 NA TGTGCCAGCAGCTTGGGCGTCACTCCTGGCACAGATACGCAGTATTTT CASSLGVTPGTDTQYF
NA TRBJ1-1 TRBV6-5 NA TGTGCCAGCAGTCCCCAACCGGGTCTGCAGACTGAAGCTTTCTTT CASSPQPGLQTEAFF
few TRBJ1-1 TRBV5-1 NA TGCGCCAGCAGCTTGGGACAGCTCTCTGAAGCTTTCTTT CASSLGQLSEAFF
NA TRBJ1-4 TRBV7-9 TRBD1 TGTGCCAGCAGTTCCGGGACAGGGGCTGACGAAAAACTGTTTTTT CASSSGTGADEKLFF
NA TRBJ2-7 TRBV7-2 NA TGTGCCAGCAGCCGGGGGGCCCCCTACGAGCAGTACTTC CASSRGAPYEQYF
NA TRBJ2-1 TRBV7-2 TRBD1 TGTGCCAGCAGCTTGGGACAGGGCTCCTACAATGAGCAGTTCTTC CASSLGQGSYNEQFF
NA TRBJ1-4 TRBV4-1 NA TGCGCCAGCAGCCAAGATATGAAACCACCTAATGAAAAACTGTTTTTT CASSQDMKPPNEKLFF
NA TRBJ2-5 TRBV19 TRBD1 TGTGCCAGTAGTCCGCGGACAGGACGAACTCAAGAGACCCAGTACTTC CASSPRTGRTQETQYF
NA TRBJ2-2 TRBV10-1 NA TGCGCCAGCAGCCGGGACATTGGCACCGGGGAGCTGTTTTTT CASSRDIGTGELFF
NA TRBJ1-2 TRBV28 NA TGTGCCAGCAGCCTAGGTTTTAAGAGCTACACCTTC CASSLGFKSYTF
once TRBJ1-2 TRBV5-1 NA TGCGCCAGCAGCCCCACAGGGAATTACGGCTACACCTTC CASSPTGNYGYTF
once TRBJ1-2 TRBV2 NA TGTGCCGGCGAGCGGGACTATGGCTACACCTTC CAGERDYGYTF
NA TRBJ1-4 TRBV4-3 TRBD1 TGCGCCAGCAGCCCGAACAGGGGTGGAAATGAAAAACTGTTTTTT CASSPNRGGNEKLFF
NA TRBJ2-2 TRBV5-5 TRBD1 TGTGCCACCGGGACAGGGTCCTTCGGGGAGCTGTTTTTT CATGTGSFGELFF
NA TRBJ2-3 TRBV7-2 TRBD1 TGTGCCAGCAGCTGGGGACAGGGGTGGAATACGCAGTATTTT CASSWGQGWNTQYF
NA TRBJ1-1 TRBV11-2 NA TGTGCCAGCAGCTGGGGGAGGGAGAACACTGAAGCTTTCTTT CASSWGRENTEAFF
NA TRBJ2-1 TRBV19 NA TGTGCCAGTAGTATAGCAGCGTCCTACAATGAGCAGTTCTTC CASSIAASYNEQFF
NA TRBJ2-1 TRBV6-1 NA TGTGCCAGCAGGTGGGATGAGCAGTTCTTC CASRWDEQFF
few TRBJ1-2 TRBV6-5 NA TGTGCCAGCAGTTTGGACCTGGAGTCTAATGGCTACACCTTC CASSLDLESNGYTF
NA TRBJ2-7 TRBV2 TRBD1 TGTGCCAGCAGTATGGGACAGACCTACGAGCAGTACTTC CASSMGQTYEQYF
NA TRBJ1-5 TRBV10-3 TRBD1 TGTGCCATCAGTGGGACAGGGGGTAATCAGCCCCAGCATTTT CAISGTGGNQPQHF
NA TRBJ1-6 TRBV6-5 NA TGTGCCAGCAGGGATACATTAAATTCACCCCTCCACTTT CASRDTLNSPLHF
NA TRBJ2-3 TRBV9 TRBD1 TGTGCCCCGCCCAGGGGGAGCACAGATACGCAGTATTTT CAPPRGSTDTQYF
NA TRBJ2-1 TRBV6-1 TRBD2 TGTGCCAGCAGTGAAGCGTTGATAGCGGGGGGACTAAGGGATGAGCAGTTCTTC CASSEALIAGGLRDEQFF
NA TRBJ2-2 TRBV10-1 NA TGCGCCAGCAGTGAGGAAGCGGTAGGAATCGGGGAGCTGTTTTTT CASSEEAVGIGELFF
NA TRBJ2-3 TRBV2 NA TGTGCCAGCAGTGACACAGATACGCAGTATTTT CASSDTDTQYF
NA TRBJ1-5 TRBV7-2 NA TGTGCCAGCAGCTTAGACTCCCGCAATCAGCCCCAGCATTTT CASSLDSRNQPQHF
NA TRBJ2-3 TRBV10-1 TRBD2 TGCGCCAGCGGTGGACTAGCGGGGGGCACAGATACGCAGTATTTT CASGGLAGGTDTQYF
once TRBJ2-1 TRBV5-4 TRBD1 TGTGCCAGCAGCTTGAACAGGGGTCCCTACAATGAGCAGTTCTTC CASSLNRGPYNEQFF
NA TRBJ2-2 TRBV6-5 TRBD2 TGTGCCAGCGCAAGGGTTAGCGGGACCGGGGAGCTGTTTTTT CASARVSGTGELFF
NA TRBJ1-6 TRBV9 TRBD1 TGTGCCAGCAGCGCGAGAGGGGACAGGGGTGGTTCACCCCTCCACTTT CASSARGDRGGSPLHF
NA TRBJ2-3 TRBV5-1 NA TGCGCCAGCAGCTTGGACCCTAGGGCACGCACAGATACGCAGTATTTT CASSLDPRARTDTQYF
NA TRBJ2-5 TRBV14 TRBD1 TGTGCCAGCAGCCAAACAGGGGTTTGGGAGACCCAGTACTTC CASSQTGVWETQYF
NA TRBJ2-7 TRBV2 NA TGTGCCAGCAGTGGACTAGAGAGCTACGAGCAGTACTTC CASSGLESYEQYF
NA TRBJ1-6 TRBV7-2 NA TGTGCCAGCAGCGCAGGCGAATCGGGGGCCAATTCACCCCTCCACTTT CASSAGESGANSPLHF
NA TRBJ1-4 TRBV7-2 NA TGTGCCAGCAGCTTGGGGACAAATAATGAAAAACTGTTTTTT CASSLGTNNEKLFF
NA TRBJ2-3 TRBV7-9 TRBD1 TGTGCCATAGAACCGAACAGGGGGCGTGCAGATACGCAGTATTTT CAIEPNRGRADTQYF
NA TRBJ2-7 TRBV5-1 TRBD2 TGCGCCAGCAACCCGAGGACTAGCGGGGACCCTGAGCAGTACTTC CASNPRTSGDPEQYF
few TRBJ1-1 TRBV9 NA TGTGCCAGCAGCCCCACAAGCACTGAAGCTTTCTTT CASSPTSTEAFF
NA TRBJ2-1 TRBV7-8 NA TGTGCCAGCAGCTTAGCGTGGGGGCGGGGGTTCGATTATGAGCAGTTCTTC CASSLAWGRGFDYEQFF